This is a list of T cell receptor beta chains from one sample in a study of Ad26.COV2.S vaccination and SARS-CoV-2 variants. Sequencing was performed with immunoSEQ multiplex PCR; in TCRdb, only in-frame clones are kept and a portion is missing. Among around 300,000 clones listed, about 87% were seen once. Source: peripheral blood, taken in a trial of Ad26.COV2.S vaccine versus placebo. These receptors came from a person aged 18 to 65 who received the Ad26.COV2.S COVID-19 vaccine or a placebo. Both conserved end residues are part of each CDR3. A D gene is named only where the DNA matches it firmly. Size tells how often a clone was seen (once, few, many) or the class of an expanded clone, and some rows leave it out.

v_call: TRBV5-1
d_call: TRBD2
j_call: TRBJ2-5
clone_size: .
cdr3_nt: TGCGCCAGCAGCTCCACTAGCGGGGGGGCGATAGAGACCCAGTACTTC
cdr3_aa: CASSSTSGGAIETQYF

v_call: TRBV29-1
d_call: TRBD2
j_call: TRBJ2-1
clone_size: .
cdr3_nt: TGCAGCGTTGGCCTAGCGGGGTTGTCAGGCAATGAGCAGTTCTTC
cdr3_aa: CSVGLAGLSGNEQFF

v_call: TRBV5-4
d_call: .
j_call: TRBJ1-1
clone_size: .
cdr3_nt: TGTGCCAGCAGCCCCTGGTCGGGCACTGAAGCTTTCTTT
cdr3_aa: CASSPWSGTEAFF

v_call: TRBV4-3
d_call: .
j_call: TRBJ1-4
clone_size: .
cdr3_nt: TGCGCCAGCAGCCAAGGACCACATGTATCAGGTGAAAAACTGTTTTTT
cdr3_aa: CASSQGPHVSGEKLFF

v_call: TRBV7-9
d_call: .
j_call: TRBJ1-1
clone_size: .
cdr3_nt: TGTGCCAGCAGCTTAGTGGGTGATGAAGCTTTCTTT
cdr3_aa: CASSLVGDEAFF

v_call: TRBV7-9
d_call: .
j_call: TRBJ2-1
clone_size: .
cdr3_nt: TGTGCCAGCAGCTTAGGAACCAATGAGCAGTTCTTC
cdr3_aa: CASSLGTNEQFF

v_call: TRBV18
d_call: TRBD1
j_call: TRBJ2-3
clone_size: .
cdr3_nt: TGTGCCAGCTCACCACTCGACAGGGTCGGGACAGATACGCAGTATTTT
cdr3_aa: CASSPLDRVGTDTQYF

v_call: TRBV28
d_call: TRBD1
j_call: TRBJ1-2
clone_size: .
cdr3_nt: TGTGCCAGCAGTTTATGGGCTTCCGGGACAGGGAATGGCTACACCTTC
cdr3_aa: CASSLWASGTGNGYTF

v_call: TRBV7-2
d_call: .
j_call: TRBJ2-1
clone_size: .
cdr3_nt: TGTGCCAGCAGCCGGGACAACTACAATGAGCAGTTCTTC
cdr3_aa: CASSRDNYNEQFF

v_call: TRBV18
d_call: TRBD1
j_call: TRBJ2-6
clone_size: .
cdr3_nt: TGTGCCAGCTCACCAGGACAGGGCCCGGTAAAGTCCAACGTCCTGACTTTC
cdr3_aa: CASSPGQGPVKSNVLTF

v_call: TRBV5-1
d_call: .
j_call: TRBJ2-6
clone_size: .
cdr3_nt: TGCGCCAGCAGGAGACAGGTTAGCTCTGGGGCCAACGTCCTGACTTTC
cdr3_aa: CASRRQVSSGANVLTF

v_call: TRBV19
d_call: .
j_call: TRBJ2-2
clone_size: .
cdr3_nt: TGTGCCAGTAGTCTCCTAAAGACCGGGGAGCTGTTTTTT
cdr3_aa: CASSLLKTGELFF

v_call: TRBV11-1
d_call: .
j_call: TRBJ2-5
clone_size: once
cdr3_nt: TGTGCCAGCAGCTTAGCGGGTACCCAGTACTTC
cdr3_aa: CASSLAGTQYF

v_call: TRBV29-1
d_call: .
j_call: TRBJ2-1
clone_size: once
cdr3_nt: TGCAGCGTTGTTTTTATACAGGGCCAGGCAAATGAGCAGTTCTTC
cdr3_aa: CSVVFIQGQANEQFF

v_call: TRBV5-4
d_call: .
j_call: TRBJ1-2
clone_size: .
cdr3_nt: TGTGCCAGCAGCTTGTTTTTGGGGGCTGGCTACACCTTC
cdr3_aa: CASSLFLGAGYTF

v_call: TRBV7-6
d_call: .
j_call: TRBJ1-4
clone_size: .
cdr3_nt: TGTGCCAGTGCCTGGGGTAAGGCTAATGAAAAACTGTTTTTT
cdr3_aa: CASAWGKANEKLFF

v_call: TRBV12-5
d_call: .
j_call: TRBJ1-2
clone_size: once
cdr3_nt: TGTGCTAGTGGTCTCCAACCTCGGGACAAAGGCTACACCTTC
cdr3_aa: CASGLQPRDKGYTF

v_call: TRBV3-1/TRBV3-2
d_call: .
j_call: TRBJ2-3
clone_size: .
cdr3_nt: TGTGCCAGCAGCATAAGCGAGGGGGGCGATACGCAGTATTTT
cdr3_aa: CASSISEGGDTQYF

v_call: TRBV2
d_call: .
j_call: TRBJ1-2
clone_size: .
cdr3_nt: TGTGCCAGCAGTGTTGTAGAGCTCTACACCTTC
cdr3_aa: CASSVVELYTF

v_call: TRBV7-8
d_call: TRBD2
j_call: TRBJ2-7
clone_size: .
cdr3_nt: TGTGCCAGCAGACTTAAGACTAGCGCGAGCACAGTCTACGAGCAGTACTTC
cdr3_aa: CASRLKTSASTVYEQYF

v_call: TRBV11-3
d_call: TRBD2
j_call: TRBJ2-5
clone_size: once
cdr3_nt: TGTGCCAGCAGCTTTTCGGGGACTAGCGGGGTACAAGAGACCCAGTACTTC
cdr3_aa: CASSFSGTSGVQETQYF

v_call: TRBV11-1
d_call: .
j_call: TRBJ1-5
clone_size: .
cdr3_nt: TGTGCCAGCAGCACCCGACAGGGCAATCAGCCCCAGCATTTT
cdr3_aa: CASSTRQGNQPQHF

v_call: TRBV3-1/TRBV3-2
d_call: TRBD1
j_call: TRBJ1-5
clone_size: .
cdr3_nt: TGTGCCAGCAGCGCCCAGGGGGTCAGCAATCAGCCCCAGCATTTT
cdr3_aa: CASSAQGVSNQPQHF

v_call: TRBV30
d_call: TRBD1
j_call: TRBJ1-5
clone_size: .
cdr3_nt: TGTGCCTGGAGTGTAAGACAGGGGGCAGGTCAGCCCCAGCATTTT
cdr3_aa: CAWSVRQGAGQPQHF

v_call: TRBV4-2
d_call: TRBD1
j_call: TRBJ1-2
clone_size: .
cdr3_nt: TGTGCCAGCAGCCGGGTAGACAGGGGGTTTTATGGCTACACCTTC
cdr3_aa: CASSRVDRGFYGYTF